The clone carrying this T cell receptor beta chain was seen only a few times. What it binds is unknown. CDR1 is SEHNR and CDR2 is FQNEAQ in the germline V gene (reference sequence). The CDR3 covers 15 residues. Between the trimmed V and J ends, which lost 5 bases and 7 bases, there was a span of 15 bases. These data originate in a study of naive and memory T cell subsets. Study-level results: Naive repertoires, especially CD8, held a few larger clonotypes, possibly memory cells re-expressing CD45RA.

Two oligonucleotides, mixed equimolar, formed the beta constant-region primer covering TRBC1 and TRBC2. Ligated cDNA was amplified by four rounds of PCR with nested alpha and beta constant-region primers and SP2. One entry per CDR3 protein, called by TCRdb with MiXCR from the UMI-ligation and nested PCR reads. The sample shows more than 95,000 distinct CDR3 sequences, roughly 15% of them seen only once. The genes are TRBV7-9 and TRBJ1-6; tentative D call: TRBD1 (6 bases). The sequence was collected from a human donor in good health. The sequencing sample was made of naive CD8+ T cells from blood. This chain's CDR3 is CASSPIGQGNSPLHF. DNA of the CDR3: TGTGCCAGCAGCCCAATAGGGCAGGGGAATTCACCCCTCCACTTT.